This TCR beta chain was obtained from a study of cytomegalovirus exposure and HLA in healthy donors. About the research overall: Prior work identified around 120 million unique TCR beta sequences in 150 million to 200 million T cells.

As concerns this clone: Its antigen is unknown.

Study results and limitations: The authors enumerated over 150 TCR beta chains as linked to cytomegalovirus. Prior analysis indicated that the majority of TCR beta V segments exhibited productivity approximately 87% or approximately 30% of the time.

The PCR contained 60 Vbeta and 13 Jbeta primers. Using immunoSEQ multiplex PCR, the repertoire was profiled, and TCRdb retains in-frame clones only, with some absent. The sample shows 65,000 to 80,000 clones, 60% to 85% of them seen only once. Sample: PBMCs. The TCR comes from a woman aged 40 to 50 in good health and CMV-seropositive.

This CDR3 is CASSLNRALTDTQYF. CDR3 DNA sequence: TGTGCCAGCAGCCTGAACAGGGCCCTCACAGATACGCAGTATTTT. The genes are TRBV7-8 and TRBJ2-3; D might be TRBD1 (6 bases). Trimming removed 5 bases at V and 2 bases at J, with 14 bases between. From germline, CDR1 is SGHVS and CDR2 FQNEAQ. CDR3 length: 15 residues.